A single sample gave rise to the 7 T cell receptor beta chains below, sequenced in a study of beta chain features in type 1 diabetes. The entirety of the isolated RNA underwent reverse transcription, so expressed TCRB transcripts were sequenced. The assay was immunoSEQ multiplex PCR, and TCRdb's table has in-frame clones only and misses some. Of nearly 350,000 clones listed, roughly 8% were seen once; the top ten hold less than 0.45%. What was sequenced was central memory CD4+ T cells from blood. The receptors stem from a young woman in good health.

The chain employs TRBV19 and TRBJ1-5; 7 bases match TRBD1. This CDR3 is built from 16 residues. Germline V lookup: CDR1 LNHDA, CDR2 SQIVND (reference sequence). V lost 5 bases, J lost 4 bases, and 11 bases stayed unmatched. DNA of the CDR3: TGTGCCAGTAGTGGGACAGTCCCGCCACGGAATCAGCCCCAGCATTTT. Encoded protein: CASSGTVPPRNQPQHF.

This clone appeared a few times. V gene TRBV25-1 combines with J gene TRBJ2-1; 7 bases match TRBD2. The CDR3 is 14 amino acids. The trim removed 4 bases at V and 7 bases at J, leaving 7 bases unmatched. The V gene's germline CDR1 is MGHDK and CDR2 SYGVNS. CDR3 sequence reads: CASSGLAELNEQFF. DNA of the CDR3: TGTGCCAGCAGTGGACTAGCCGAATTGAATGAGCAGTTCTTC.

This clone has just a few counts. The chain recombines TRBV2 with TRBJ2-4, with D maybe TRBD1 (5 bases). Germline-derived CDR1 and CDR2 are SNHLY and FYNNEI. The CDR3 extends over 11 amino acids. Trimming shortened V by 5 bases and J by 13 bases, and 12 bases separated the two germline ends. The CDR3 DNA reads TGTGCCAGCAGTATGTATGGGGCCCAGTACTTC. Amino acids: CASSMYGAQYF.

This clone was detected only once. The chain employs TRBV6-1 and TRBJ2-7; TRBD1 agrees at 8 bases. The CDR3 runs 15 residues. V lost 3 bases and J lost 5; bases outside the gene matches: 9. Germline V gene sequence: CDR1 MNHNS, CDR2 SASEGT. CDR3 bases: TGTGCCAGCAGTGACTGGGACAGGATTACGGACGAGCAGTACTTC. As protein: CASSDWDRITDEQYF.

This clone has ten or more counts. The chain employs TRBV6-5 and TRBJ2-7, with D possibly being TRBD1 or TRBD2 (5 bases each). The CDR3 spans 15 residues. The V end was cut by 0 bases, the J end by 3 bases, with 12 bases between. Germline-derived CDR1 and CDR2 are MNHEY and SVGAGI. The CDR3 bases are TGTGCCAGCAGTTACTCTAACCGGGACGACTACGAGCAGTACTTC. Translated, it gives CASSYSNRDDYEQYF.

This clone turned up a few times. V gene TRBV18 combines with J gene TRBJ2-7, with 7 bases lining up with TRBD2. Per germline, CDR1 KGHSH and CDR2 LQKENI. The CDR3 spans 13 residues. V dropped 1 base and J dropped 3; count of bases not matched to a gene: 0. The CDR3 coding sequence is TGTGCCAGCTCACCACGGGGGGGCTACGAGCAGTACTTC. Protein product: CASSPRGGYEQYF.

This clone has ten or more counts. V is TRBV4-2 and J is TRBJ2-1; unclear D gene. Trimming left V 2 bases short and J 4 bases short, with 3 bases between. CDR1 LGHNA and CDR2 YNFKEQ come from the germline V gene. The CDR3 sequence is 12 residues long. The chain's CDR3 is CASSQQYNEQFF. The CDR3 coding sequence is TGTGCCAGCAGCCAACAATACAATGAGCAGTTCTTC.